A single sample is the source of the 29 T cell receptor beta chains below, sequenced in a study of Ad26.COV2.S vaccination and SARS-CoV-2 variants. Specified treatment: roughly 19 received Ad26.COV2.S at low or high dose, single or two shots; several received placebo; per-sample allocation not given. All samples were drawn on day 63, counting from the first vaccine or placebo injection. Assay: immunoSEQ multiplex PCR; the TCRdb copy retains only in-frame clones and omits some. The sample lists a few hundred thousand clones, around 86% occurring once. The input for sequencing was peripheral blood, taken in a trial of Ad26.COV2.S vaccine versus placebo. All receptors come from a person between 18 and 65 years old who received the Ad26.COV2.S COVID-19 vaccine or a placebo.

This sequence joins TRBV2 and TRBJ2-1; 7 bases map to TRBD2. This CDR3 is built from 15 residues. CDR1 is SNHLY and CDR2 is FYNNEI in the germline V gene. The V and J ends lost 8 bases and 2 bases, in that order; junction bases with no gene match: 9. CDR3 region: CASLVPAGPYNEQFF. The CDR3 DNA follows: TGTGCCAGCCTAGTTCCAGCGGGGCCCTACAATGAGCAGTTCTTC.

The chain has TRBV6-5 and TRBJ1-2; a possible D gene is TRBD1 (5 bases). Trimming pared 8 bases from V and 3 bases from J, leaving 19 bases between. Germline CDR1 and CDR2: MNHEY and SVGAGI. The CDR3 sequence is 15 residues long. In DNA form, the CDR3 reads TGTGCCAGCGGGGGAAGGGGAGGCCTTTACTATGGCTACACCTTC. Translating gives CASGGRGGLYYGYTF.

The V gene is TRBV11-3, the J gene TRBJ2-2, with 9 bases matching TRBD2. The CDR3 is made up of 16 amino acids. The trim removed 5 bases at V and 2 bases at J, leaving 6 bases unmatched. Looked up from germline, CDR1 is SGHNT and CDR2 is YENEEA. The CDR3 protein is CASSPRGGINTGELFF. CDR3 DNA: TGTGCCAGCAGCCCGCGGGGGGGAATTAACACCGGGGAGCTGTTTTTT.

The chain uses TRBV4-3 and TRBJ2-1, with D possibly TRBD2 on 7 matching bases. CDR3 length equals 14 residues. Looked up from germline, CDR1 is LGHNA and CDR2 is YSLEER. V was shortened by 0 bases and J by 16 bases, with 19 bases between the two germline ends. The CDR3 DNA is TGCGCCAGCAGCCAAGATCGGGCGGGGGCCTATTTATTCTTC. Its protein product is CASSQDRAGAYLFF.

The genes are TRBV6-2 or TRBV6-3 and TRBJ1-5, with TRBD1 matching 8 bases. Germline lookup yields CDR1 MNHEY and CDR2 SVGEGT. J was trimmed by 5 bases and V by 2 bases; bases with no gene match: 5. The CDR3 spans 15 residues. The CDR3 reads CASSYTDRGHQPQHF. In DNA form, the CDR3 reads TGTGCCAGCAGTTACACCGACAGGGGACATCAGCCCCAGCATTTT.

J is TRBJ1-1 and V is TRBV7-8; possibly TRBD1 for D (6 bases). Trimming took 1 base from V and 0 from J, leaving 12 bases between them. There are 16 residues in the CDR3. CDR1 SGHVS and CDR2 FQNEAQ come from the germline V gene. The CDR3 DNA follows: TGTGCCAGCAGCTTAGAATACCAGGGGATGAACACTGAAGCTTTCTTT. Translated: CASSLEYQGMNTEAFF.

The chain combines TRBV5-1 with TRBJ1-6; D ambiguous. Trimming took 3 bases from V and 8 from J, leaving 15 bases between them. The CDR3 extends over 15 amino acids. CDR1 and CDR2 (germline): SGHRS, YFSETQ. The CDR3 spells CASSSQAGGDSPLHF. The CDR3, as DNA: TGCGCCAGCAGCTCGCAGGCTGGCGGGGATTCACCCCTCCACTTT.

CDR3 coding DNA: TGCAGCGGCCGGGACAGGGGCCCTTCTGGAGAGCTGTTTTTT. This codes for CSGRDRGPSGELFF. The V and J genes are TRBV29-1 and TRBJ2-2; TRBD1 aligns across 10 bases. The V gene's germline CDR1 is SQVTM and CDR2 ANQGSEA. V was pared by 7 bases and J by 11 bases, with 13 bases of the junction left unmatched. This CDR3 comprises 14 residues.

The CDR3 protein is CASSLEAASGNTIYF. The CDR3 nucleotides are TGTGCCAGCAGCTTAGAGGCAGCCTCTGGAAACACCATATATTTT. V usage is TRBV7-9 and J usage is TRBJ1-3; D is unclear. Trimming shortened V by 1 base and J by 0 bases, and 7 bases separated the two germline ends. Per germline, CDR1 SEHNR and CDR2 FQNEAQ (reference sequence). This CDR3 contains 15 residues.

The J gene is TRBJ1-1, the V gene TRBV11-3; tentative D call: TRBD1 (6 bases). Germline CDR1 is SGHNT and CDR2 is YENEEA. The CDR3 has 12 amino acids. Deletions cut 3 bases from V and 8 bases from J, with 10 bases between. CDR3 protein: CASSFTDSEAFF. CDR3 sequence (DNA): TGTGCCAGCAGCTTTACGGACAGCGAAGCTTTCTTT.

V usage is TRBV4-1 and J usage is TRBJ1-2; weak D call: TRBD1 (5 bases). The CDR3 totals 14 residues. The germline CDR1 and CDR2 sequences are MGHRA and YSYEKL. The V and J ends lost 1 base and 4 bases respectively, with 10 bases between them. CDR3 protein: CASSQVRDPYGYTF. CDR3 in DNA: TGCGCCAGCAGCCAAGTCAGGGACCCCTATGGCTACACCTTC.

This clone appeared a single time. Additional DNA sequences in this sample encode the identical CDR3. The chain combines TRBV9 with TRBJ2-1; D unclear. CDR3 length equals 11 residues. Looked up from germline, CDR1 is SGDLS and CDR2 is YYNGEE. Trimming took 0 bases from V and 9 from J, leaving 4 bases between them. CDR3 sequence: CASSVGVEQFF. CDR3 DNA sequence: TGTGCCAGCAGCGTAGGCGTTGAGCAGTTCTTC.

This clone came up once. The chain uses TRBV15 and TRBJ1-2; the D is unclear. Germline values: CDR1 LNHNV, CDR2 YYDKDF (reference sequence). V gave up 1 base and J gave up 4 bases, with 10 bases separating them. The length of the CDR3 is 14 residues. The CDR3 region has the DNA TGTGCCACCAGCAGAGGCAGGACGGCCTATGGCTACACCTTC. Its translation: CATSRGRTAYGYTF.

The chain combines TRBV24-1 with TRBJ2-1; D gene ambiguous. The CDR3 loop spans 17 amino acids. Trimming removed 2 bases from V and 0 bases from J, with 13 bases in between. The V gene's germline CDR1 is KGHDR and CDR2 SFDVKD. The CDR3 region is CATSDSVGRSSYNEQFF. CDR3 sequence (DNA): TGTGCCACCAGTGATTCCGTGGGCAGGAGCTCCTACAATGAGCAGTTCTTC.

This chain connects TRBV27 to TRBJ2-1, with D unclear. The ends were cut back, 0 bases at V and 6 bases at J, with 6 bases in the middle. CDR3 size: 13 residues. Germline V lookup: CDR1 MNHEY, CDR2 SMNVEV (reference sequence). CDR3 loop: CASSLSAPNEQFF. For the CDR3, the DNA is TGTGCCAGCAGTTTATCCGCCCCCAATGAGCAGTTCTTC.

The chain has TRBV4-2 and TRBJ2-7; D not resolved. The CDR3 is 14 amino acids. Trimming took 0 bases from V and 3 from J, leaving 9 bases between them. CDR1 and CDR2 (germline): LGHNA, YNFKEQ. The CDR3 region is CASSQEDQVYEQYF. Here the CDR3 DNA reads TGTGCCAGCAGCCAAGAAGATCAAGTCTACGAGCAGTACTTC.

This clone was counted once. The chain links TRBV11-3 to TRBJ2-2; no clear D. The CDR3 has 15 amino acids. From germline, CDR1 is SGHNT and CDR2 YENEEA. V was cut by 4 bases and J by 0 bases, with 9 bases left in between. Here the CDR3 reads CASSYRGANTGELFF. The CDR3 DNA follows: TGTGCCAGCAGCTACAGAGGCGCGAACACCGGGGAGCTGTTTTTT.

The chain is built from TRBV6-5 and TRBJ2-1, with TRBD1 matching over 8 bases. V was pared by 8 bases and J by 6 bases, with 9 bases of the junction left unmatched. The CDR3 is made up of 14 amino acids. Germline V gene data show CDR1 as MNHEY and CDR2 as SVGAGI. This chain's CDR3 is CASQGGQGSNEQFF. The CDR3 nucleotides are TGTGCCAGCCAAGGTGGACAGGGAAGCAATGAGCAGTTCTTC.

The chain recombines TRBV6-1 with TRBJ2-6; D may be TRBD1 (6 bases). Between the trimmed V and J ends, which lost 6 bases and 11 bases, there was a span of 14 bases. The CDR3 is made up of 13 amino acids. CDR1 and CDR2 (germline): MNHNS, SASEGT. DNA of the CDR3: TGTGCCAGCAGCCCACCGGGACATGACGTCCTGACTTTC. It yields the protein CASSPPGHDVLTF.

The CDR3 region is CASSAPGRGGYTF. The CDR3 DNA is TGTGCCAGCAGCGCCCCCGGTCGCGGGGGCTACACCTTC. The J gene is TRBJ1-2, the V gene TRBV9; D is unclear. Germline CDR1 SGDLS, CDR2 YYNGEE. This CDR3 comprises 13 residues. V lost 3 bases to trimming and J lost 8 bases, with 14 bases between them.

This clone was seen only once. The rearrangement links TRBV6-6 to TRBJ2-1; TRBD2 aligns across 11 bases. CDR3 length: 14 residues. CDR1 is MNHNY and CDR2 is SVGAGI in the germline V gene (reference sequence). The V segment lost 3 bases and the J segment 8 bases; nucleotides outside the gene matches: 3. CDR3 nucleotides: TGTGCCAGCAGTTATAGCGGGGGGGCCGATGAGCAGTTCTTC. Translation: CASSYSGGADEQFF.

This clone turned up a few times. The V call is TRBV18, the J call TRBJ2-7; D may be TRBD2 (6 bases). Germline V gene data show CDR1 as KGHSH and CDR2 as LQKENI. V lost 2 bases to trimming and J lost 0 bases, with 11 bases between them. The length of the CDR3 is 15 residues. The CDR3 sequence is CASSPGGRGSYEQYF. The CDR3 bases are TGTGCCAGCTCACCAGGTGGGCGGGGCTCCTACGAGCAGTACTTC.

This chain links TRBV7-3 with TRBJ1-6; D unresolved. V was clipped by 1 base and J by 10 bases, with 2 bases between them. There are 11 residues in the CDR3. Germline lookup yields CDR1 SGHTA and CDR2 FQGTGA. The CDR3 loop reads CASSLRSPLHF. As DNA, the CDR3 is TGTGCCAGCAGCTTAAGGTCACCCCTCCACTTT.

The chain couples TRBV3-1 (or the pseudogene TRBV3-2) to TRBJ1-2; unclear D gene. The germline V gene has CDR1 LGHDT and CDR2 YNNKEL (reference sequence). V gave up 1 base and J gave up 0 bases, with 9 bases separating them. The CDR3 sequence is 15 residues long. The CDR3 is CASSQVGIANYGYTF. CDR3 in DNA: TGTGCCAGCAGCCAAGTGGGAATTGCTAACTATGGCTACACCTTC.

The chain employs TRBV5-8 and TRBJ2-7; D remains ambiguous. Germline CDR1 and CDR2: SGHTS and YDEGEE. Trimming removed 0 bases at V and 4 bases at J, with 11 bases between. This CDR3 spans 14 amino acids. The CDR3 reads CASSLGRNLYEQYF. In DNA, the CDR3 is TGTGCCAGCAGCTTGGGCAGGAATTTATACGAGCAGTACTTC. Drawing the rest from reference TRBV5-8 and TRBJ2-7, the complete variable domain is EAGVTQSPTHLIKTRGQQATLRCSPISGHTSVYWYQQALGLGLQFLLWYDEGEERNRGNFPPRFSGRQFPNYSSELNVNALELEDSALYLCASSLGRNLYEQYFGPGTRLTVT.

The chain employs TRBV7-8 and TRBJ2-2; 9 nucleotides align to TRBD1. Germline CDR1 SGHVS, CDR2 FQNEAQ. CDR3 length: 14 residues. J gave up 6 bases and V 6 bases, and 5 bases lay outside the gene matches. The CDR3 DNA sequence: TGTGCCAGCAGGGAAACAGGGGGCCCCGGGGAGCTGTTTTTT. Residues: CASRETGGPGELFF.

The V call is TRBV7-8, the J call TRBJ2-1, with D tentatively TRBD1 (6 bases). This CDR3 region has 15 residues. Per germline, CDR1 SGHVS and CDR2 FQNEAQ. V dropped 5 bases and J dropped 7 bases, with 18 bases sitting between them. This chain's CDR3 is CASSLQGLMWNEQFF. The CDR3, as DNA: TGTGCCAGCAGCCTACAGGGTTTGATGTGGAATGAGCAGTTCTTC.

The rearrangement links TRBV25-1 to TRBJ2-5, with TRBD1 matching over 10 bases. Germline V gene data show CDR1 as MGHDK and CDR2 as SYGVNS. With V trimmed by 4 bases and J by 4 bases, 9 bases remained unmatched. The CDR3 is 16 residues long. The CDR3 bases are TGTGCCAGCAGTGCCGACAGGGGGCAAGTAGGAGAGACCCAGTACTTC. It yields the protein CASSADRGQVGETQYF.

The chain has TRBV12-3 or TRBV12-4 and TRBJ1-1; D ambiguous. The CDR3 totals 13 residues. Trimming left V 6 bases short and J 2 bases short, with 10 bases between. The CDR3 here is CASRQPLNTEAFF. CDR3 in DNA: TGTGCCAGCAGACAACCCTTAAACACTGAAGCTTTCTTT.